The present TCR beta chain was sequenced within a study of T cell responses to AZD1222 COVID-19 vaccine. Study-level findings and limits: Only after the peak T cell response were repertoires sampled. There were vaccine-associated CD4 TCRs across spike, dominant at 160-218 and 743-854. Among AZD1222 vaccinees, only 5 to 7 were seropositive at baseline.

In regard to this clone: Antigen: not known.

Using immunoSEQ multiplex PCR, the repertoire was profiled, and TCRdb retains in-frame clones only, with some absent. The sample lists roughly 260,000 clones, over 85% occurring once. Material: peripheral blood, obtained on day 0 of AZD1222 vaccination. The sequence came from an adult in good health.

For the CDR3, the DNA is TGTGCCAGCTCAAGGGAGGGACGGAATGAAAAACTGTTTTTT. As protein: CASSREGRNEKLFF. This chain joins TRBV18 and TRBJ1-4; TRBD1 is a possible D gene (5 bases). Germline-derived CDR1 and CDR2 are KGHSH and LQKENI. This CDR3 is 14 amino acids long. V lost 5 bases, J lost 5 bases, and 12 bases lay in between.